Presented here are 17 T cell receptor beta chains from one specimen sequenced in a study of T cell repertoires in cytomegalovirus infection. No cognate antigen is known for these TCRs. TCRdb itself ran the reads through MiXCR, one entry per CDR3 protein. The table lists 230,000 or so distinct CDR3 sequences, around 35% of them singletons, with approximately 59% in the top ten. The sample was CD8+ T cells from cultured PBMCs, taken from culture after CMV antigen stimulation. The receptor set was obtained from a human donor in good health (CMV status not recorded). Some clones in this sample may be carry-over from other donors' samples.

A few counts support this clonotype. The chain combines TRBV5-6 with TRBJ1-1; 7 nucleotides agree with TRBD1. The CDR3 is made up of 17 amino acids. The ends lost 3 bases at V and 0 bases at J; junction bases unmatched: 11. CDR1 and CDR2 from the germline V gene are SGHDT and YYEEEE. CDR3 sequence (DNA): TGTGCCAGCAGCTCCGACCGACAGGGAATGATGAACACTGAAGCTTTCTTT. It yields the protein CASSSDRQGMMNTEAFF.

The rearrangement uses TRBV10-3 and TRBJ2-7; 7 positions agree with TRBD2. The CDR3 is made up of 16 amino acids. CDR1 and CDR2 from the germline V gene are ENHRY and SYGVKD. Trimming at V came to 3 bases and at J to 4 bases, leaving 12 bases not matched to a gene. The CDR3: CAISDPAAGETYEQYF. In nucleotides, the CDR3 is TGTGCCATCAGTGACCCTGCTGCGGGAGAGACTTACGAGCAGTACTTC.

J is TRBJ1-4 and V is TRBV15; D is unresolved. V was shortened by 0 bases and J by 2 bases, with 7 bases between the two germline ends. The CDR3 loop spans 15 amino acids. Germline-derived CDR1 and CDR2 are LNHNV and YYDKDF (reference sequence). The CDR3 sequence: CATSRDGTTNEKLFF. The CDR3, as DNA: TGTGCCACCAGCAGAGACGGAACCACTAATGAAAAACTGTTTTTT.

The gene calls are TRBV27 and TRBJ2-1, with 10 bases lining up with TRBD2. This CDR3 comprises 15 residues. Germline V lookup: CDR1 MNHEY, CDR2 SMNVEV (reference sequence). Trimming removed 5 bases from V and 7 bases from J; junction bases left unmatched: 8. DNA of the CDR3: TGTGCCAGCAGTCTCCCGAGTAGCGGGAGGAATGAGCAGTTCTTC. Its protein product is CASSLPSSGRNEQFF.

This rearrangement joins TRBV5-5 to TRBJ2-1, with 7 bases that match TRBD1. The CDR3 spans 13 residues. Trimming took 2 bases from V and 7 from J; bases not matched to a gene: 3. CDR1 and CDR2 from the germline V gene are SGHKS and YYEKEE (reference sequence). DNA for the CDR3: TGTGCCAGCAGCTTAGGACAGGTGAATGAGCAGTTCTTC. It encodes CASSLGQVNEQFF.

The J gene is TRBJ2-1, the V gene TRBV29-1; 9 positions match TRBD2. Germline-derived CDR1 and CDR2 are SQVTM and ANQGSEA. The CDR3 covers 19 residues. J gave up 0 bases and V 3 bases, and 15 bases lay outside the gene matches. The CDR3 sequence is CSVELLIAGVISSYNEQFF. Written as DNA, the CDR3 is TGCAGCGTTGAGTTGTTAATAGCGGGAGTTATCAGCTCCTACAATGAGCAGTTCTTC.

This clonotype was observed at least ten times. CDR3 sequence reads: CASSLGQGLQETQYF. DNA for the CDR3: TGTGCCAGCAGCTTGGGCCAGGGCCTCCAAGAGACCCAGTACTTC. The chain recombines TRBV7-6 with TRBJ2-5; the D gene is possibly TRBD1 (5 bases). CDR3 size: 15 residues. V lost 3 bases and J 1 base, leaving 12 bases between the germline ends. Germline CDR1 SGHVS, CDR2 FNYEAQ.

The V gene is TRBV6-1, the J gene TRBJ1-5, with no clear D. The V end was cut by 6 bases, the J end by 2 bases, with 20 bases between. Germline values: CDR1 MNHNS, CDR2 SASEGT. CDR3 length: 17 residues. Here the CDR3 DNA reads TGTGCCAGCAGCCACCCGACCGTTATGAATGGCAATCAGCCCCAGCATTTT. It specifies CASSHPTVMNGNQPQHF.

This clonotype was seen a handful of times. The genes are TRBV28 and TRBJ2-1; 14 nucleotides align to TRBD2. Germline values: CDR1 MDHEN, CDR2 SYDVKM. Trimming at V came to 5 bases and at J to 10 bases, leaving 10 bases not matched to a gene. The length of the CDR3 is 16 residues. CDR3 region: CASSATGTSGSEEQFF. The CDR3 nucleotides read TGTGCCAGCAGTGCAACCGGGACTAGCGGGAGTGAGGAGCAGTTCTTC.

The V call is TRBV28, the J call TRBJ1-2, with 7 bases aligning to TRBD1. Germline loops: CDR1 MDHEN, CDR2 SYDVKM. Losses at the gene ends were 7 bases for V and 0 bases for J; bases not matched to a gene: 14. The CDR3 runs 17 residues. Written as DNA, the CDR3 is TGTGCCAGCACCGGTTTAGTGTGGGACAGCCCTAACTATGGCTACACCTTC. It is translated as CASTGLVWDSPNYGYTF.

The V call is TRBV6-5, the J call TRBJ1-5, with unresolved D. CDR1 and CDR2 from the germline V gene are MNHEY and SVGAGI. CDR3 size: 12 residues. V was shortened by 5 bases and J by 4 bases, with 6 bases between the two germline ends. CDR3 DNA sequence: TGTGCCAGCAGTAACCGGAATCAGCCCCAGCATTTT. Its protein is CASSNRNQPQHF.

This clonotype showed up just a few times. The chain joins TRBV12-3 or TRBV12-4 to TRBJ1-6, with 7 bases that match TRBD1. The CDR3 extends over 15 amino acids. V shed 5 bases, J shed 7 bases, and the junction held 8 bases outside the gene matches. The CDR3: CASSPQGGWNSPLHF. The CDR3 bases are TGTGCCAGCAGTCCGCAGGGGGGTTGGAATTCACCCCTCCACTTT.

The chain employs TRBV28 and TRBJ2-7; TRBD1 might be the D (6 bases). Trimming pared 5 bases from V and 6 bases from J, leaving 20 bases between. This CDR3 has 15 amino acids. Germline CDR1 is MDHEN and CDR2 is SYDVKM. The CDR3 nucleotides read TGTGCCAGCAGTCCTACCCAGGGCAGGGGCGGCGAGCAGTACTTC. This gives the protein CASSPTQGRGGEQYF.

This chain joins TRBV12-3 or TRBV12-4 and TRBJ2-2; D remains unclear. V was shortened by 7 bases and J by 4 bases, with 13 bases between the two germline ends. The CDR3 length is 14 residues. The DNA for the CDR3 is TGTGCCAGCAACAAGGCGGCGAGCACCGGGGAGCTGTTTTTT. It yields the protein CASNKAASTGELFF.

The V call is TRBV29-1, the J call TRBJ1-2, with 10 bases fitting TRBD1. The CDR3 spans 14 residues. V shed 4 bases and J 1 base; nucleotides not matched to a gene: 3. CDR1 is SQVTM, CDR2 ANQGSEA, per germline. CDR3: CSVGRDRGNYGYTF. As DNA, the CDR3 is TGCAGCGTTGGGCGGGACAGGGGTAACTATGGCTACACCTTC.

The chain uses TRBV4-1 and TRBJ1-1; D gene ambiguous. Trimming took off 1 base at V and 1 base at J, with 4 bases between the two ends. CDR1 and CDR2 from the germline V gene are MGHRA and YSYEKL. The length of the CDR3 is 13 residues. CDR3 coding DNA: TGCGCCAGCAGCCAAGGAAAGAACACTGAAGCTTTCTTT. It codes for CASSQGKNTEAFF.

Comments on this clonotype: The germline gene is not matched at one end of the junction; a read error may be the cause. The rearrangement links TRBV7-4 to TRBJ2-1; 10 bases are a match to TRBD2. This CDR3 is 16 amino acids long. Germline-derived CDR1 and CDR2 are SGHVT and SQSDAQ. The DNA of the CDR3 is TGTGCAAGCAGCTCTACTAGCGGGGTGGACTACAATGAGCAGTTCTTC. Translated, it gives CASSSTSGVDYNEQFF.